The 21 T cell receptor beta chains below come from one sample, sequenced in a study of blood T cell repertoires in COVID-19 (dated by TCRdb to 2020 to 2021). The receptor library was made with the immunoSEQ multiplex PCR assay. Imported from immuneACCESS, the table was reduced by TCRdb to in-frame sequences with V and J called. These copies leave out some clones; in studies compared against another copy, an unresolved V gene accounts for under half, and the cause of the remainder is not known. This sample lists over 200,000 clones; approximately 86% were detected once. Of the sample, more than 1.4% is held by the ten largest clones. What was sequenced was peripheral blood. These receptors were collected from a man younger than 35 with active or convalescent COVID-19.

The V and J genes are TRBV5-4 and TRBJ2-7; perhaps TRBD1 as D (5 bases). V lost 2 bases to trimming and J lost 2 bases, with 20 bases between them. From germline, CDR1 is SGHNT and CDR2 YYREEE (reference sequence). There are 17 residues in the CDR3. The CDR3 loop reads CASSLEVARDLAYEQYF. The CDR3 nucleotides read TGTGCCAGCAGCTTAGAGGTGGCCAGGGATCTTGCCTACGAGCAGTACTTC.

The J gene is TRBJ2-1, the V gene TRBV25-1; 10 bases are a match to TRBD1. The CDR3 covers 15 residues. CDR1 is MGHDK and CDR2 is SYGVNS in the germline V gene. J was trimmed by 9 bases and V by 6 bases; bases with no gene match: 11. The DNA for the CDR3 is TGTGCCAGCAGAGCGACCGGACAGGGGGGTAGTGAGCAGTTCTTC. This sequence encodes CASRATGQGGSEQFF.

This chain joins TRBV18 and TRBJ2-1; D is possibly TRBD2 (5 bases). Per the germline V gene, CDR1 is KGHSH and CDR2 is LQKENI. With 2 bases removed from V and 7 bases from J, the gap between germline ends came to 18 bases. The CDR3 is 16 amino acids. CDR3 bases: TGTGCCAGCTCACCAACGACCCCTGGTAGAGGGAATGAGCAGTTCTTC. Its protein is CASSPTTPGRGNEQFF.

This clone was recorded once. This rearrangement joins TRBV12-5 to TRBJ1-2; TRBD1 might be the D (5 bases). Trimming removed 5 bases from V and 3 bases from J, with 10 bases in between. The CDR3 runs 13 residues. The germline V gene encodes CDR1 LGHNT and CDR2 FRNRAP. This CDR3 reads CASGLGGDYGYTF. CDR3 nucleotide sequence: TGTGCTAGTGGTCTGGGGGGGGACTATGGCTACACCTTC. Full variable domain (rest looked up from reference TRBV12-5 and TRBJ1-2): DARVTQTPRHKVTEMGQEVTMRCQPILGHNTVFWYRQTMMQGLELLAYFRNRAPLDDSGMPKDRFSAEMPDATLATLKIQPSEPRDSAVYFCASGLGGDYGYTFGSGTRLTVV.

The V call is TRBV3-1 (or the pseudogene TRBV3-2), the J call TRBJ2-7, with D uncertain. This CDR3 comprises 15 residues. Trimming cost V 0 bases and J 0 bases, with 9 bases left between them. Germline-derived CDR1 and CDR2 are LGHDT and YNNKEL (reference sequence). The CDR3 DNA reads as TGTGCCAGCAGCCAAGACTTCTTGAGCTCCTACGAGCAGTACTTC. Encoded protein: CASSQDFLSSYEQYF.

The chain links TRBV15 to TRBJ2-2; 9 positions agree with TRBD1. Germline-derived CDR1 and CDR2 are LNHNV and YYDKDF (reference sequence). Trimming took 1 base from V and 3 from J; bases not matched to a gene: 9. This CDR3 region has 18 residues. The CDR3 DNA is TGTGCCACCAGCAGAGCCCCCCCGGGACAGGGCTACACCGGGGAGCTGTTTTTT. Translation gives CATSRAPPGQGYTGELFF.

CDR3 in amino acids: CASKGGDPFYGYTF. Here the CDR3 DNA reads TGTGCCAGTAAGGGAGGGGATCCTTTCTATGGCTACACCTTC. The genes are TRBV19 and TRBJ1-2; D is perhaps TRBD1 (5 bases). CDR3 size: 14 residues. The V end lost 7 bases, the J end lost 4 bases, and 16 bases lay between the germline ends. CDR1 LNHDA and CDR2 SQIVND come from the germline V gene (reference sequence).

This clone showed up just once. The J gene is TRBJ1-4, the V gene TRBV15; no reliable D call. There are 15 residues in the CDR3. V was clipped by 0 bases and J by 13 bases, with 18 bases between them. Germline CDR1 is LNHNV and CDR2 is YYDKDF (reference sequence). DNA of the CDR3: TGTGCCACCAGCAGAGAAACGGGGAGTTTGGGCGGACTGTTTTTT. Its protein product is CATSRETGSLGGLFF.

The chain combines TRBV4-2 with TRBJ1-3; maybe TRBD1 (6 bases). Trimming cost V 3 bases and J 1 base, with 13 bases left between them. This CDR3 is built from 16 residues. Germline V gives CDR1 LGHNA, CDR2 YNFKEQ. DNA of the CDR3: TGTGCCAGCAGCCACCCCCTGGGGGCGTCTGGAAACACCATATATTTT. This sequence encodes CASSHPLGASGNTIYF.

The J gene is TRBJ2-3, the V gene TRBV4-3; 8 bases match TRBD2. In germline, CDR1 is LGHNA, CDR2 YSLEER. V shed 4 bases and J 8 bases; nucleotides not matched to a gene: 11. CDR3 size: 15 residues. The chain's CDR3 is CASSPLKTAGGTQYF. In nucleotides, the CDR3 is TGCGCCAGCAGCCCATTAAAAACCGCGGGAGGTACGCAGTATTTT.

This clone was recorded only once. J is TRBJ1-1 and V is TRBV4-3, with D possibly being TRBD1 (6 bases). V was shortened by 0 bases and J by 5 bases, with 13 bases between the two germline ends. Germline CDR1 reads LGHNA; CDR2 reads YSLEER. The CDR3 spans 15 residues. The CDR3 sequence: CASSQENQGSTEAFF. The CDR3 nucleotides read TGCGCCAGCAGCCAAGAAAACCAGGGGAGTACTGAAGCTTTCTTT.

The chain is built from TRBV5-6 and TRBJ2-1; 9 bases are shared with TRBD2. The germline V gene has CDR1 SGHDT and CDR2 YYEEEE. The J segment lost 15 bases and the V segment lost 5 bases, leaving 9 bases of the junction unmatched. The CDR3 runs 12 residues. The CDR3 coding sequence is TGTGCCAGCAGTTCTAGCGGGGCCCTAGGGTTCTTC. Amino acids: CASSSSGALGFF.

The chain carries TRBV10-3 and TRBJ1-6; 7 bases map to TRBD1. This CDR3 comprises 15 residues. CDR1 ENHRY and CDR2 SYGVKD come from the germline V gene. The J segment lost 9 bases and the V segment lost 6 bases, leaving 11 bases of the junction unmatched. CDR3: CAISTDRDFSSPLHF. The DNA for the CDR3 is TGTGCCATCAGCACAGACAGGGACTTTAGTTCACCCCTCCACTTT.

The chain has TRBV21-1 and TRBJ1-5. TRBV21-1 is designated a pseudogene. The CDR3 consists of 17 residues. This CDR3 reads CASSRVFYGGGNQPQHF. CDR3 DNA sequence: TGTGCCAGCAGCCGGGTTTTCTATGGGGGGGGGAATCAGCCCCAGCATTTT.

The J gene is TRBJ2-7, the V gene TRBV29-1, with D possibly matching TRBD2 (6 bases). CDR1 is SQVTM and CDR2 is ANQGSEA in the germline V gene. The V and J ends lost 5 bases and 0 bases respectively, with 17 bases between them. The CDR3 is made up of 15 amino acids. The CDR3 DNA reads as TGCAGCGTTTTCAAATTAGCGGCGAACTCCTACGAGCAGTACTTC. Translated, it gives CSVFKLAANSYEQYF.

V usage is TRBV19 and J usage is TRBJ2-1; 15 bases match TRBD2. The CDR3 has 18 residues. Germline V gene sequence: CDR1 LNHDA, CDR2 SQIVND (reference sequence). The trim removed 10 bases at V and 5 bases at J, leaving 15 bases unmatched. CDR3 coding DNA: TGTGCCACCCTCGGCGGGACTAGCGGGAGGATGGGGAACAATGAGCAGTTCTTC. This encodes CATLGGTSGRMGNNEQFF.

The chain is built from TRBV11-2 and TRBJ2-7, with TRBD2 matching over 13 bases. The CDR3 contains 13 residues. The ends lost 6 bases at V and 4 bases at J; junction bases unmatched: 0. Germline loops: CDR1 SGHAT, CDR2 FQNNGV. This CDR3 reads CASRTSGRYEQYF. The CDR3 DNA is TGTGCCAGCAGGACTAGCGGGAGGTACGAGCAGTACTTC.

The CDR3 is CASSSKGVESPGNSGNTIYF. The CDR3 DNA reads TGCGCCAGCAGCTCTAAGGGGGTAGAGAGTCCCGGGAACTCTGGAAACACCATATATTTT. This rearrangement joins TRBV5-1 to TRBJ1-3; possible D gene TRBD1, 6 bases. Germline CDR1 SGHRS, CDR2 YFSETQ. This CDR3 contains 20 residues. Deletions cut 3 bases from V and 0 bases from J, with 25 bases between.

The rearrangement uses TRBV15 and TRBJ2-1; perhaps TRBD2 as D (5 bases). Per germline, CDR1 LNHNV and CDR2 YYDKDF (reference sequence). The CDR3 totals 15 residues. The V gene lost 4 bases and the J gene lost 0 bases, with 10 bases spanning the gap. CDR3 sequence reads: CATSTPGSSYNEQFF. The CDR3 DNA is TGTGCCACCAGCACCCCGGGAAGCTCCTACAATGAGCAGTTCTTC.

The sample holds many counts of this clone. The chain employs TRBV3-1 (or the pseudogene TRBV3-2) and TRBJ1-1; possibly TRBD1 for D (5 bases). CDR3 length: 13 residues. The germline gives CDR1 LGHDT, CDR2 YNNKEL (reference sequence). Trimming removed 4 bases from V and 6 bases from J, with 12 bases in between. CDR3 nucleotides: TGTGCCAGCAGCCTGCAACAGGTCGCTGAAGCTTTCTTT. Residues: CASSLQQVAEAFF.

The chain recombines TRBV4-2 with TRBJ2-3, with a tentative D call TRBD2 (6 bases). The CDR3 extends over 16 amino acids. Germline CDR1 is LGHNA and CDR2 is YNFKEQ. V was clipped by 2 bases and J by 2 bases, with 14 bases between them. DNA for the CDR3: TGTGCCAGCAGCCAACGCTCCCGGGGACTCACAGATACGCAGTATTTT. Its protein is CASSQRSRGLTDTQYF.